The source of this T cell receptor beta chain is a study of beta chain features in type 1 diabetes. Looked up from germline, CDR1 is DFQATT and CDR2 is SNEGSKA (reference sequence). V lost 6 bases and J lost 9, with 14 bases in between. The CDR3 runs 11 residues. The isolated RNA, all of it, was reverse transcribed, so expressed TCRB transcripts were what got sequenced. Here immunoSEQ multiplex PCR was the method, and the copy in TCRdb shows in-frame clones only, minus some. The repertoire holds 150,000 to 190,000 clones, with roughly 8% as singletons. The rearrangement links TRBV20-1 to TRBJ1-2; perhaps TRBD1 as D (6 bases). This receptor was identified in a man aged 18 to 30 in good health. Input material: central memory CD4+ T cells from blood. The CDR3 nucleotides are TGCAGTGCCCCAGGGACAATTTGCTACACCTTC. As protein: CSAPGTICYTF.